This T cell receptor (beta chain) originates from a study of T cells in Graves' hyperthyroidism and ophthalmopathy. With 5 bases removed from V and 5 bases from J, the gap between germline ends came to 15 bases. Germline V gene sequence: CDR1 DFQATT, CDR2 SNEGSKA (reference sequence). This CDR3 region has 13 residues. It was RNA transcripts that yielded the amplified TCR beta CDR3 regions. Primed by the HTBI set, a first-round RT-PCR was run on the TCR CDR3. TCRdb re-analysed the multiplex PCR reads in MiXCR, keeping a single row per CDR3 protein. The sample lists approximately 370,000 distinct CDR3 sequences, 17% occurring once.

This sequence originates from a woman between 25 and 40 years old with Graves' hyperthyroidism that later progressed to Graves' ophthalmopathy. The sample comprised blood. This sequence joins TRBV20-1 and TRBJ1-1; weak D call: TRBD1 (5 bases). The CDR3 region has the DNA TGCAGTGCTGGTCCACTGGGACTGACTGAAGCTTTCTTT. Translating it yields CSAGPLGLTEAFF.